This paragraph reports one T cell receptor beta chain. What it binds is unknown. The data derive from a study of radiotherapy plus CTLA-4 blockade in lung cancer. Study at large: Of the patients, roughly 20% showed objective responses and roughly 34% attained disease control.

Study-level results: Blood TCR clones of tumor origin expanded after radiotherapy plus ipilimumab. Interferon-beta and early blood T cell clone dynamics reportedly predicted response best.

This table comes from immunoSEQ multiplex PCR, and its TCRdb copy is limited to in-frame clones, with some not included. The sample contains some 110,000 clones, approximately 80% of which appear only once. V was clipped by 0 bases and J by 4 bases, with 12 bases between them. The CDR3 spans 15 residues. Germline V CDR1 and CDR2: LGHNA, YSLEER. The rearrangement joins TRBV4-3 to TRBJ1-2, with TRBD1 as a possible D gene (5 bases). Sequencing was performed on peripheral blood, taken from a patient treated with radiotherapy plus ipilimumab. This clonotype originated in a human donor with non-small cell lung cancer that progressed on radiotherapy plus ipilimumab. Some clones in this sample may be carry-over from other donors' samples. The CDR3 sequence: CASSQEGPLAYGYTF. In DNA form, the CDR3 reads TGCGCCAGCAGCCAAGAGGGGCCCCTAGCCTATGGCTACACCTTC.